These 6 T cell receptor beta chains were all obtained from the same sample, sequenced in a study of Ad26.COV2.S vaccination and SARS-CoV-2 variants. Using immunoSEQ multiplex PCR, the repertoire was profiled, and TCRdb retains in-frame clones only, with some absent. The sample lists roughly 250,000 clones, around 90% seen once, with roughly 3% in the top ten. Described treatment: roughly 20 received Ad26.COV2.S at low or high dose, single or two shots; roughly 5 received placebo; per-sample allocation not given. Each sample was drawn 63 days after the first injection (of vaccine or placebo). This sample comprised peripheral blood, obtained in a trial of Ad26.COV2.S vaccine versus placebo. The receptor source for this set is a person aged 18-65 years who received the Ad26.COV2.S COVID-19 vaccine or a placebo.

DNA of the CDR3: TGTGCCAGCAGTCCCCATGGAGCGGGGGTATCCTACGAGCAGTACGTC. Its translation: CASSPHGAGVSYEQYV. The V gene is TRBV27, the J gene TRBJ2-7, with 8 bases lining up with TRBD2. This CDR3 has 16 amino acids. Germline CDR1 and CDR2: MNHEY and SMNVEV (reference sequence). J gave up 1 base and V 5 bases, and 10 bases lay outside the gene matches.

The V call is TRBV7-3, the J call TRBJ2-2; perhaps TRBD1 as D (5 bases). V shed 5 bases and J shed 2 bases, with 9 bases lying between them. Germline V lookup: CDR1 SGHTA, CDR2 FQGTGA. The CDR3 is 14 amino acids. CDR3 nucleotides: TGTGCCAGCAGCCTGACAGTAAACACCGGGGAGCTGTTTTTT. Amino acid sequence: CASSLTVNTGELFF.

This clone was observed many times. The rearrangement joins TRBV14 to TRBJ1-2, with 8 bases lining up with TRBD1. J lost 8 bases, V lost 4 bases, and 6 bases had no gene match. The CDR3 sequence is 13 residues long. CDR1 and CDR2 (germline): SGHDN, FVKESK. CDR3 amino acids: CASSPQDRVGYTF. The CDR3 DNA is TGTGCCAGCAGCCCGCAGGACAGGGTCGGCTACACCTTC.

This clone was seen only once. The V call is TRBV12-3 or TRBV12-4, the J call TRBJ2-7, with D maybe TRBD1 (6 bases). This CDR3 comprises 13 residues. V lost 6 bases, J lost 6 bases, and 15 bases lay in between. CDR3 nucleotide sequence: TGTGCCAGCAGACGTACTAGGGGGAGCGAGCAGTACTTC. This codes for CASRRTRGSEQYF.

J is TRBJ2-5 and V is TRBV7-8, with D possibly called TRBD1 or TRBD2 (5 bases each). Germline values: CDR1 SGHVS, CDR2 FQNEAQ. V lost 5 bases, J lost 5 bases, and 15 bases lay in between. The CDR3 spans 14 residues. CDR3 nucleotides: TGTGCCAGCAGCCGAGGTGGCTGGGACGAGACCCAGTACTTC. This codes for CASSRGGWDETQYF.

The chain's CDR3 is CASSLITGGDSPLHF. The CDR3 nucleotides read TGTGCCAGTAGTCTAATAACAGGGGGCGATTCACCCCTCCACTTT. V usage is TRBV19 and J usage is TRBJ1-6, with 9 bases that match TRBD1. V gave up 5 bases and J gave up 8 bases; unmatched junction bases: 7. The CDR3 is made up of 15 amino acids. Germline CDR1 LNHDA, CDR2 SQIVND (reference sequence).